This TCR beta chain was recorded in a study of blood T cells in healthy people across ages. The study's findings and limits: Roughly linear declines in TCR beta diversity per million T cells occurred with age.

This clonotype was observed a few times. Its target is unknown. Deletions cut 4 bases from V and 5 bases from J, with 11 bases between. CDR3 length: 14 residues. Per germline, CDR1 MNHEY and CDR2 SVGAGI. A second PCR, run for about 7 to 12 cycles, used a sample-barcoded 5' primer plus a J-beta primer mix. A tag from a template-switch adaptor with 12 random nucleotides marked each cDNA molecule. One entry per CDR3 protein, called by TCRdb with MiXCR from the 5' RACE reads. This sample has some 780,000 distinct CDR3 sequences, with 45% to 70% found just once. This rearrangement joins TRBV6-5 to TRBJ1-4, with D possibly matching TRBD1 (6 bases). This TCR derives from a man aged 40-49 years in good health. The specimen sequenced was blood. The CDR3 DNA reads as TGTGCCAGCAGTTGGGGGCGGCTAAATGAAAAACTGTTTTTT. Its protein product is CASSWGRLNEKLFF.